This is a list of T cell receptor beta chains from one sample in a study of shared clonotypes between healthy human individuals. Libraries were prepared by immunoSEQ multiplex PCR; TCRdb keeps only in-frame clonotypes and omits some of them. Of about 2 million clones listed, 90% to 95% are singletons. Sequencing was done on a sample of naive CD4+ T cells sorted from blood. Source of these receptors: a man in his late teens or twenties in good health. CDR3s leave out the opening cysteine and the closing phenylalanine or tryptophan. The order of the fields is V gene, CDR3 protein.

>TRBV5-1
ASSPGVSNQPQH
>TRBV30
AWSNWVDEQY
>TRBV2
ASSDRVGDSPLH
>TRBV28
ASSFPGIYGYT
>TRBV5-1
ASSVAPGDTNEKLF
>TRBV1
TSSQEGPRDRGPSAGELF
>TRBV28
ASSQPTGGLGGELF
>TRBV9
ASSVSIGSNQPQH
>TRBV5-6
ASSLVEGSREQY
>TRBV7-9
ASSLGGQRETQY
>TRBV9
ASSIRDQVSRAF
>TRBV2
ASSVSGRTDTQY
>TRBV15
ATSGRGLGTEAF
>TRBV5-4
ASSLTGLNTEAF
>TRBV28
ASTQSPDTQY
>TRBV5-4
ASSLALKNTEAF
>TRBV29-1
SVGVGGNNQPQH
>TRBV6-6
ASSRSQGGAETQY
>TRBV6-1
ASSGSPGWETGYT
>TRBV7-6
ASASGDFEQY
>TRBV7-9
ASSLSSGVNNEQF
>TRBV10-3
ASITDTGELF
>TRBV7-6
ASSSGLAGGTNSYEQY
>TRBV6-5
ASSYSWTGNNQPQH
>TRBV5-1
ASSIVGADTQY
>TRBV7-2
ASSPTVSGELF
>TRBV25-1
ASSPPGARDGNEQF
>TRBV9
ASSVAVGGPQETQY
>TRBV10-2
ASSVAGPRDTQY
>TRBV7-2
ASSFPVGGAEAF
>TRBV2
ASSPGENTEAF
>TRBV11-3
ASSLGQTSGGEETQY
>TRBV2
ASRRDGAGTGELF
>TRBV6-1
ASSEVSGGLYEQY
>TRBV6-1
ASREGRFEKLF
>TRBV30
AWSTTGTGNTEAF